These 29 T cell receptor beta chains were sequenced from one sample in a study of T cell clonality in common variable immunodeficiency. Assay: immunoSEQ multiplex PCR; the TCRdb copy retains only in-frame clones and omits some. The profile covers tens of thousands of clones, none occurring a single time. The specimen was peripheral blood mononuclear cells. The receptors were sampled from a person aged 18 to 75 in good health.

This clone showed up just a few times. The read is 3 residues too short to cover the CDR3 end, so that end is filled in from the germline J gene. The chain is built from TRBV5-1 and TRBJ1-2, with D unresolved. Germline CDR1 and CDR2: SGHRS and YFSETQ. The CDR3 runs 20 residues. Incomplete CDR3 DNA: TGCGCCAGCAGCCTGCCGACCACACTAGCGGGAGGTGGGAGGTCCTACGAC. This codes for CASSLPTTLAGGGRSYD. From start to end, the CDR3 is CASSLPTTLAGGGRSYDYTF.

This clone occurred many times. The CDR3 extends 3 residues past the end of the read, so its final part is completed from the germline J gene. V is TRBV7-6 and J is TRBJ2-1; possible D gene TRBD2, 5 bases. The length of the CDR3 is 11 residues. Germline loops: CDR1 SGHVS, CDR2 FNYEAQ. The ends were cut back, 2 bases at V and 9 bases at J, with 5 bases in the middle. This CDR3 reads CASSLRGEQFF. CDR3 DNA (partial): TGTGCCAGCAGCTTACGGGGTGAG.

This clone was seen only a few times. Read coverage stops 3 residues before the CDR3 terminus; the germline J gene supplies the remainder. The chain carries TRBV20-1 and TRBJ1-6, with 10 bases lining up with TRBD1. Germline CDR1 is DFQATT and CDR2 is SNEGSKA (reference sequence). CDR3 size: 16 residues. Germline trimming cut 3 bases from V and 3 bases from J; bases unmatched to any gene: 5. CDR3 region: CSARGGQGLYNSPLHF. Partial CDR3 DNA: TGCAGTGCTAGGGGGGGACAGGGGCTCTATAATTCACCC.

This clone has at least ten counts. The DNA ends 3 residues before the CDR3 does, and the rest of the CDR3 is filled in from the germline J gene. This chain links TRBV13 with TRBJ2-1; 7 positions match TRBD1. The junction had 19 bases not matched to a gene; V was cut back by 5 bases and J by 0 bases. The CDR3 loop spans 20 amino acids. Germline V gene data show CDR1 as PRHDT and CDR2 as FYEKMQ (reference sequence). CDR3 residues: CASSRITGTAFRSSYNEQFF. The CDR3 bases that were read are TGTGCCAGCAGCCGAATCACCGGGACAGCATTTAGAAGCTCCTACAATGAG. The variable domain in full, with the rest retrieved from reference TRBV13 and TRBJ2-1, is AAGVIQSPRHLIKEKRETATLKCYPIPRHDTVYWYQQGPGQDPQFLISFYEKMQSDKGSIPDRFSAQQFSDYHSELNMSSLELGDSALYFCASSRITGTAFRSSYNEQFFGPGTRLTVL.

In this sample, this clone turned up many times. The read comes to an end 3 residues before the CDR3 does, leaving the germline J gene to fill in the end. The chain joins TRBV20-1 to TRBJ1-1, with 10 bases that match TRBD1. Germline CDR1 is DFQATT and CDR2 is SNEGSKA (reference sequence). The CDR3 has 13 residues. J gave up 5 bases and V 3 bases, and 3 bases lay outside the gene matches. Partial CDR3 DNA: TGCAGTGCTAGGGACAGGGGGGAGACTGAA. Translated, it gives CSARDRGETE. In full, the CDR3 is CSARDRGETEAFF.

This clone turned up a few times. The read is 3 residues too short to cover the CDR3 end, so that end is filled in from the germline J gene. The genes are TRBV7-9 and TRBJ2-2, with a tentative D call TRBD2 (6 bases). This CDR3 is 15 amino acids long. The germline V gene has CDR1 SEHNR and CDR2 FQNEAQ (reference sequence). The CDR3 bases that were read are TGTGCCAGCAGCTTAGCCCTCGGGGGATGGGAAAAG. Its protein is CASSLALGGWEK. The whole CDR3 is CASSLALGGWEKLFF.

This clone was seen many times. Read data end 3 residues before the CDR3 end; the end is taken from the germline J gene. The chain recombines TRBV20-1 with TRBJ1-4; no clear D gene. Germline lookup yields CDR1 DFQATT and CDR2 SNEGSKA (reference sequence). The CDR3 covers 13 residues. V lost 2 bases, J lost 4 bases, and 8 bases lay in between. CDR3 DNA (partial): TGCAGTGCTAGAAGGCAGGATAATGAAAAA. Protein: CSARRQDNEK. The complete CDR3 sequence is CSARRQDNEKLFF.

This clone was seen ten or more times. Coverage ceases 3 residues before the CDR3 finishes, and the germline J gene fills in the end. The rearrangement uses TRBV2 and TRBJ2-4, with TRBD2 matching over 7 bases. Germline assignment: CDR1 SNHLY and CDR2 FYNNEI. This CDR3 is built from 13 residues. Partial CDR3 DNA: TGTGCGGGATTGGGGAGGGCCGGGGACATT. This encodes CAGLGRAGDI. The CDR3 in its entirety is CAGLGRAGDIQYF.

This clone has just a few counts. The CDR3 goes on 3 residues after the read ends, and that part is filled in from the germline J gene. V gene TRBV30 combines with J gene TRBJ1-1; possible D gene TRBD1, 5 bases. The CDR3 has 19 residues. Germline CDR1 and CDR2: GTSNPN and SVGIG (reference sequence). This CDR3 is CAWSVPSGTSGGPLYEAFF. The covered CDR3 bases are TGTGCCTGGAGTGTACCCTCCGGGACTAGCGGGGGTCCCCTCTACGAG.

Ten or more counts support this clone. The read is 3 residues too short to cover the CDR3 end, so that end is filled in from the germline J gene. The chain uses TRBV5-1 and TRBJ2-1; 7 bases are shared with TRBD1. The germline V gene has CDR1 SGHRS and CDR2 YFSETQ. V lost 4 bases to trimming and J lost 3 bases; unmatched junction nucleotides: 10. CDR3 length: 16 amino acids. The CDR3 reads CASSPRTGRNYNEQFF. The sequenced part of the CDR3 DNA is TGCGCCAGCAGCCCCAGGACAGGCCGTAACTACAATGAG. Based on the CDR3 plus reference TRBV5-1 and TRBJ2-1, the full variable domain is KAGVTQTPRYLIKTRGQQVTLSCSPISGHRSVSWYQQTPGQGLQFLFEYFSETQRNKGNFPGRFSGRQFSNSRSEMNVSTLELGDSALYLCASSPRTGRNYNEQFFGPGTRLTVL.

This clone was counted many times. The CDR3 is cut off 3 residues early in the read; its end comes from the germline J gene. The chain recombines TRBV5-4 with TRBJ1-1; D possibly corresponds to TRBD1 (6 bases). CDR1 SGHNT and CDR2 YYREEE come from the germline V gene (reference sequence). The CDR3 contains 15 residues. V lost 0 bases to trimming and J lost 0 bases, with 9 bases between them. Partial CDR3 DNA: TGTGCCAGCAGCTTGGGTCGGACAGTGAACACTGAA. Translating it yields CASSLGRTVNTE. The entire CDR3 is CASSLGRTVNTEAFF.

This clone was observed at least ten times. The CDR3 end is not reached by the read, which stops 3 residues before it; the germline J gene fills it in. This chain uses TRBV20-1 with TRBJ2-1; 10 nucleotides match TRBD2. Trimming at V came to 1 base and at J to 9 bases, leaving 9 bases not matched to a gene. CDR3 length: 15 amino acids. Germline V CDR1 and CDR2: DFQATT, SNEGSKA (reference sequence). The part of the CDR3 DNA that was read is TGCAGTGCTAGAGTTTTAGAGCGGGAGGGACTTGAG. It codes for CSARVLEREGLE. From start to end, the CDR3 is CSARVLEREGLEQFF.

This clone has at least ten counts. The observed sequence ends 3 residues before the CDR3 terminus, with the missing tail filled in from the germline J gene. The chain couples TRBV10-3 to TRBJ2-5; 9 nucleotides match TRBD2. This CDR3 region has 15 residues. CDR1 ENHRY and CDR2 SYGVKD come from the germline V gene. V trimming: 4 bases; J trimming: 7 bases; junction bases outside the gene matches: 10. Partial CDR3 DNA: TGTGCCATCAGTGCCCAGCGGGGGGTTTACGGGACC. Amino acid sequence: CAISAQRGVYGT. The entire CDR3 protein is CAISAQRGVYGTQYF.

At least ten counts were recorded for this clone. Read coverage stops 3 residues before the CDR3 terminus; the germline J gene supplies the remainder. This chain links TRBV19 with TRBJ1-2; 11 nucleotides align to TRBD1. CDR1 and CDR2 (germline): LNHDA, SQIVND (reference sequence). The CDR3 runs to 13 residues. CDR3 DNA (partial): TGTGCCAGTAGTATAGGGACAGGGGGCGGC. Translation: CASSIGTGGG. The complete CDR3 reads CASSIGTGGGYTF.

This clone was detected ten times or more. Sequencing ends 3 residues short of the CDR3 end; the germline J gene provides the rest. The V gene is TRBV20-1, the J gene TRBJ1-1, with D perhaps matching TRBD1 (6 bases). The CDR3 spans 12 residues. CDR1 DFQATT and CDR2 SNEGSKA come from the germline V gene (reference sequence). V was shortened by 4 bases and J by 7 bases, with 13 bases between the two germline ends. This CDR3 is CSATGGLGEAFF. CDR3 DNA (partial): TGCAGTGCTACCGGGGGGCTCGGTGAA.

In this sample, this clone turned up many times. The CDR3 DNA, read in part, is TGCAGCGTGGACAGGGGGTGGGGAATGGAGAACACTGAA. It encodes CSVDRGWGMENTE. Given in full, the CDR3 is CSVDRGWGMENTEAFF. V gene TRBV29-1 combines with J gene TRBJ1-1, with 10 bases fitting TRBD1. The CDR3 end lies 3 residues beyond the end of the read and is filled in from the germline J gene. Looked up from germline, CDR1 is SQVTM and CDR2 is ANQGSEA. CDR3 size: 16 residues. V was clipped by 6 bases and J by 1 base; unmatched bases: 11.

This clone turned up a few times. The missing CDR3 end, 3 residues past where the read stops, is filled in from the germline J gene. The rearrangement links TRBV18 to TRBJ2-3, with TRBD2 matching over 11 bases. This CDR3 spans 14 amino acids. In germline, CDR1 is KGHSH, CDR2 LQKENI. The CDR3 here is CASSTLAGEETQYF. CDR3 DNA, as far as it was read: TGTGCCAGCTCAACACTAGCGGGGGAAGAGACG.

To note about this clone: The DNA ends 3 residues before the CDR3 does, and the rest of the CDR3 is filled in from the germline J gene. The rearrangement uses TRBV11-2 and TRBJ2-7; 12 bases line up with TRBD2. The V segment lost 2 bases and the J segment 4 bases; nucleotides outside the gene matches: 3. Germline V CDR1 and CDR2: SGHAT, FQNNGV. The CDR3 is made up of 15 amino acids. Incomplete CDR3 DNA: TGTGCCAGCAGCTTACTAGCGGGAGGGGGTTACGAG. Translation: CASSLLAGGGYE. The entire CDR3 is CASSLLAGGGYEQYF.

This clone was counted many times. Here the CDR3 reads CSASLQGSGNTIYF. The sequenced part of the CDR3 DNA is TGCAGTGCTAGCCTACAGGGCTCTGGAAACACC. The chain recombines TRBV20-1 with TRBJ1-3, with D perhaps matching TRBD1 (6 bases). From the germline J gene comes the end of the CDR3, since the read stops 3 residues before it. This CDR3 is 14 amino acids long. From germline, CDR1 is DFQATT and CDR2 SNEGSKA (reference sequence). V lost 3 bases to trimming and J lost 0 bases, with 9 bases between them.

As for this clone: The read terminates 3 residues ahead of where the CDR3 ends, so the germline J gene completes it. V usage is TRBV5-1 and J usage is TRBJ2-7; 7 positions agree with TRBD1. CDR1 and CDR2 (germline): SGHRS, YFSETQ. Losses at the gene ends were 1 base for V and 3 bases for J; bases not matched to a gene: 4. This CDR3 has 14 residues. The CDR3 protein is CASSLRQGDYEQYF. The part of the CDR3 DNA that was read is TGCGCCAGCAGCTTGCGCCAGGGGGACTACGAG.

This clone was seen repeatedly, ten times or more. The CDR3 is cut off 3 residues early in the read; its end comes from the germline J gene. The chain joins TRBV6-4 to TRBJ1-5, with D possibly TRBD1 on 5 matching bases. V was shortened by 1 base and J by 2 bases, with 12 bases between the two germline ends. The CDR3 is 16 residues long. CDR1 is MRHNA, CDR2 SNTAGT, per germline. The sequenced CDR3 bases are TGTGCCAGCAGTGACTTCGGTTGGGGGGGCAATCAGCCC. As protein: CASSDFGWGGNQP. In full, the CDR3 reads CASSDFGWGGNQPQHF.

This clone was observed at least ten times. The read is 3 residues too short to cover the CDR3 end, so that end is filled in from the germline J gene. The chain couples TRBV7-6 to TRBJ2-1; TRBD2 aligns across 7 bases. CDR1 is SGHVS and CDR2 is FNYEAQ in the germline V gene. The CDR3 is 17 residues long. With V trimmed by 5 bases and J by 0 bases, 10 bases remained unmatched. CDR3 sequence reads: CASSQPGGGSSYNEQFF. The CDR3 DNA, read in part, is TGTGCCAGCAGCCAGCCGGGGGGTGGAAGCTCCTACAATGAG.

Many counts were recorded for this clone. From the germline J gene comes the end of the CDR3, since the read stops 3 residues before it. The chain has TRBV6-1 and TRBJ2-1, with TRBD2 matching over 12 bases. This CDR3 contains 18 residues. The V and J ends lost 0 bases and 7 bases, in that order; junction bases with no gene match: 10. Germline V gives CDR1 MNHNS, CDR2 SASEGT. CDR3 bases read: TGTGCCAGCAGTGAAGCGTACGGGACTAGCGGGTCGGGTAATGAG. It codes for CASSEAYGTSGSGNE. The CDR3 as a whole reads CASSEAYGTSGSGNEQFF.

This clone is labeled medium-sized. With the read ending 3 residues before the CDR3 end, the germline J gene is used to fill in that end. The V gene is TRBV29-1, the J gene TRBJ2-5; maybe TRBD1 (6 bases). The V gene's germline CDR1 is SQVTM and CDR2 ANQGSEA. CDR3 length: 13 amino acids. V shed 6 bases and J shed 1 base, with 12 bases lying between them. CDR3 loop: CSVEGDFQETQYF. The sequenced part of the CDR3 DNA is TGCAGCGTCGAGGGGGATTTCCAAGAGACC. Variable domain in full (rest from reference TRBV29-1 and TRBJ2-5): SAVISQKPSRDICQRGTSLTIQCQVDSQVTMMFWYRQQPGQSLTLIATANQGSEATYESGFVIDKFPISRPNLTFSTLTVSNMSPEDSSIYLCSVEGDFQETQYFGPGTRLLVL.

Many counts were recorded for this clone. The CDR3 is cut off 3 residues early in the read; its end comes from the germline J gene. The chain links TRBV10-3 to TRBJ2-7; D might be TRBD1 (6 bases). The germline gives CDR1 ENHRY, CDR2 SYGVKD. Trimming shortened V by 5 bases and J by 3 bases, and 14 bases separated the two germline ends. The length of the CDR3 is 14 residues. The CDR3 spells CAISTTPDSYEQYF. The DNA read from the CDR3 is TGTGCCATCAGTACCACCCCGGACAGCTACGAG.

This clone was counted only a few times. The part of the CDR3 DNA that was read is TGTGCCAGCAGCTTATCGGGGTTCGACAATGAG. As protein: CASSLSGFDNE. The complete CDR3 reads CASSLSGFDNEQFF. The V gene is TRBV7-6, the J gene TRBJ2-1, with TRBD2 as a possible D gene (5 bases). From the germline J gene comes the end of the CDR3, since the read stops 3 residues before it. The CDR3 length is 14 residues. Germline loops: CDR1 SGHVS, CDR2 FNYEAQ. Trimming removed 2 bases at V and 5 bases at J, with 10 bases between.

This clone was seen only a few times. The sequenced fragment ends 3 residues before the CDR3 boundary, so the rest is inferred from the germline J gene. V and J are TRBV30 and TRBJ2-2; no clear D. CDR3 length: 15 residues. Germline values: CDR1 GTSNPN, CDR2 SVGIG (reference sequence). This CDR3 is CAWSMQSATNEKLFF. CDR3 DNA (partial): TGTGCCTGGAGTATGCAGAGTGCAACTAATGAAAAG.

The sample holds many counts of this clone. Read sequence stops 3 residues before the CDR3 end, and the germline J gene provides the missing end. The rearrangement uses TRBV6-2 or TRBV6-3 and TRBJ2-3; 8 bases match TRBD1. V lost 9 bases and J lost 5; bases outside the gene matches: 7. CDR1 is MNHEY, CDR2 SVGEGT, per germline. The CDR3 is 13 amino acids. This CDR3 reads CASGGQGRDTQYF. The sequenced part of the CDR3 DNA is TGTGCCAGTGGCGGACAGGGACGAGATACG.

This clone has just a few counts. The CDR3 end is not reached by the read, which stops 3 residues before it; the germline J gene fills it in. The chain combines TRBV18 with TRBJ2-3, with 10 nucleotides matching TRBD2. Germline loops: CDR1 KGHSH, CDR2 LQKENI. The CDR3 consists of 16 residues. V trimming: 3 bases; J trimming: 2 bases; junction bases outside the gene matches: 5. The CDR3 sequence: CASSPRLAGATDTQYF. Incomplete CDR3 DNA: TGTGCCAGCTCACCCCGGCTAGCGGGGGCCACAGATACG.